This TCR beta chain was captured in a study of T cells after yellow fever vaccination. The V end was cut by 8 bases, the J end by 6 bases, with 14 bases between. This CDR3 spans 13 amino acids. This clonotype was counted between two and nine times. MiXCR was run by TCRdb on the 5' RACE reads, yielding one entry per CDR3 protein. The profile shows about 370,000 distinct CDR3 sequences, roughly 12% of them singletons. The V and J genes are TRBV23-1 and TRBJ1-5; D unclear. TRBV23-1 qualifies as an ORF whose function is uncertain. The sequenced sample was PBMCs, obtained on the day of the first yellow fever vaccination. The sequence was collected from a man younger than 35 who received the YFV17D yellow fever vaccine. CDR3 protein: CASADWGGQPQHF. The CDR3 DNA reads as TGCGCCAGCGCGGATTGGGGAGGTCAGCCCCAGCATTTT.